This T cell receptor beta chain was obtained from a study of blood T cell repertoires in COVID-19. Study-wide context: Both acute and convalescent COVID-19 samples were obtained from the United States, Italy and Spain. Sources were T cells, B-cell-depleted T cells, or PBMCs; the material itself was cDNA or gDNA.

The V gene's germline CDR1 is SGDLS and CDR2 YYNGEE. CDR3 length: 14 residues. Trimming removed 3 bases from V and 8 bases from J; junction bases left unmatched: 2. Authors' analysis steps: Amplification with reference gene primers provided the estimates of nucleated cell counts. TCRdb's table, derived via immunoSEQ multiplex PCR, lists solely in-frame clones and lacks some. V and J calls and clone size are those listed in that table; D and trimming were worked out from the DNA. The sample lists 200,000 to 300,000 clones; around 83% were seen once. V is TRBV9 and J is TRBJ1-6, with 10 positions matching TRBD1. The clonotype originates from a woman aged 55-69 years with active or convalescent COVID-19. The sequenced sample was peripheral blood. CDR3 sequence reads: CASSGGTGDSPLHF. CDR3 DNA sequence: TGTGCCAGCAGCGGGGGGACAGGGGATTCACCCCTCCACTTT.